This T cell receptor (beta chain) was obtained from a study of OX40 agonist ivuxolimab in advanced cancers. Assay: immunoSEQ multiplex PCR; the TCRdb copy retains only in-frame clones and omits some. This table has about 96,000 clones, about 80% appearing once. V lost 1 base to trimming and J lost 2 bases; unmatched junction nucleotides: 8. Germline CDR1 and CDR2: LNHNV and YYDKDF (reference sequence). CDR3 size: 17 residues. Here the sequenced sample was CD4+ or CD8+ T cells sorted from blood, taken in a trial of the OX40 agonist ivuxolimab. The TCR originated in an adult with an advanced solid tumor such as melanoma, head and neck, liver or kidney cancer. The chain joins TRBV15 to TRBJ2-5; TRBD1 matches at 9 bases. Here the CDR3 reads CATSRGPTGGGQETQYF. The CDR3 DNA reads TGTGCCACCAGCAGAGGCCCGACAGGGGGAGGGCAAGAGACCCAGTACTTC.